This TCR beta chain appears in the sequencing data of a study of beta chain features in type 1 diabetes. Study background: No age, gender or cell yield differences were seen between patients and healthy donors. Study observations and caveats: Fewer junction insertions and more nucleotide deletions appeared in type 1 diabetes patients.

Germline-derived CDR1 and CDR2 are SGHNT and YYREEE (reference sequence). The CDR3 totals 14 residues. Trimming removed 4 bases from V and 7 bases from J, with 16 bases in between. Points on this clone: Its target is not known.

Expressed TCRB transcripts were sequenced because the isolated RNA had all been reverse transcribed beforehand. The repertoire was sequenced with immunoSEQ multiplex PCR; TCRdb's copy has only in-frame clones and lacks some. The sample lists approximately 170,000 clones, about 9.8% occurring once. Sequencing input: central memory CD4+ T cells from blood. The rearrangement uses TRBV5-4 and TRBJ2-3, with a weak D call TRBD1 (6 bases). This sequence was found in a woman aged 18-29 years in good health. The CDR3 DNA sequence: TGTGCCAGCAGCCCTACAGGGAGCGTGAATACGCAGTATTTT. This sequence encodes CASSPTGSVNTQYF.